This TCR beta chain was retrieved from a study of response to subunit inactivated influenza vaccine. V shed 4 bases, J shed 0 bases, and the junction held 6 bases outside the gene matches. CDR3 length: 16 amino acids. The germline gives CDR1 LGHNA, CDR2 YSLEER. TCRdb independently ran MiXCR on the RT-PCR reads; one entry per CDR3 protein. The sample lists around 790,000 distinct CDR3 sequences; 21% were seen once. The sequence came from a man aged 50-60 years who received an inactivated influenza vaccine. The genes are TRBV4-3 and TRBJ2-1; 7 bases line up with TRBD2. Sample: PBMCs from blood, taken roughly 5 days after vaccination. The CDR3 is CASSPAAGSSYNEQFF. DNA for the CDR3: TGCGCCAGCAGCCCCGCAGCGGGGAGCTCCTACAATGAGCAGTTCTTC.